Described below is a single T cell receptor beta chain sequence and its context. Germline CDR1 reads SGHKS; CDR2 reads YYEKEE (reference sequence). V dropped 6 bases and J dropped 1 base, with 14 bases sitting between them. This CDR3 has 14 amino acids. This sample is part of a study of CD8+ T cells in alopecia areata. Treatment reported: oral pan-JAK inhibitor, 5-10 mg twice daily. Lesional scalp punch biopsies and peripheral blood came from alopecia areata patients. RNA was isolated and reverse transcribed to cDNA, the sequencing template. The method was immunoSEQ multiplex PCR; TCRdb's version includes in-frame clones alone and lacks a portion of them. This sample has thousands of clones, with 70% to 80% found just once.

V gene TRBV5-5 combines with J gene TRBJ2-7; D might be TRBD1 or TRBD2, each matching 5 bases. The receptor was derived from a human donor with alopecia areata. This specimen was skin, taken at week 24, from a patient treated with tofacitinib. The CDR3, as DNA: TGTGCCAGCACCCGGGACGGCCTATCCTACGAGCAGTACTTC. Protein: CASTRDGLSYEQYF.